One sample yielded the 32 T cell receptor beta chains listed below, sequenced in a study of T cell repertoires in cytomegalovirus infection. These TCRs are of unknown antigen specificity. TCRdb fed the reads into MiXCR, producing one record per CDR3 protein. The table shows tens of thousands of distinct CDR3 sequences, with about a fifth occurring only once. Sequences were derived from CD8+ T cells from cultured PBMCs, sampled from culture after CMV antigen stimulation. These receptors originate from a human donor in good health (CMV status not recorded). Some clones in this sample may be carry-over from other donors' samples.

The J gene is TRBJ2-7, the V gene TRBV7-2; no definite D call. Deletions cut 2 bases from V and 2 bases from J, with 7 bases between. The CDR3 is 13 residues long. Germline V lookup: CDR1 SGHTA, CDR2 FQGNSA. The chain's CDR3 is CASSLFSAYEQYF. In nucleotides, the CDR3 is TGTGCCAGCAGCTTATTTTCAGCCTACGAGCAGTACTTC.

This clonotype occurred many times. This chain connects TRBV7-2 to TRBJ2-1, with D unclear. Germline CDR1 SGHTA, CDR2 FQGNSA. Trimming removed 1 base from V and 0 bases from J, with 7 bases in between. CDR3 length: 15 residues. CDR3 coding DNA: TGTGCCAGCAGCTTAGAGGGTAGCTCCTACAATGAGCAGTTCTTC. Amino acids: CASSLEGSSYNEQFF.

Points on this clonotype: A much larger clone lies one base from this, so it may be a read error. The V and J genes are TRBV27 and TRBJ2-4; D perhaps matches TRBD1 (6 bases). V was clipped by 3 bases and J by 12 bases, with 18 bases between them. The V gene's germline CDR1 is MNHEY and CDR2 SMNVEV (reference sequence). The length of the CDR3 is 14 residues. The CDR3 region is CASSFQGYLDSQYF. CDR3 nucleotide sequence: TGTGCCAGCAGTTTCCAGGGATACCTGGACAGTCAGTACTTC.

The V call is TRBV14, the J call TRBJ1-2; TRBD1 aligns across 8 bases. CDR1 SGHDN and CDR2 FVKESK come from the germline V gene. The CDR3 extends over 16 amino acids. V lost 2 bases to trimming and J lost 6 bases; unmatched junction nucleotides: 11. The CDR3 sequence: CASSQSGTGVRDGYTF. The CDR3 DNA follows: TGTGCCAGCAGCCAAAGCGGGACAGGAGTAAGAGATGGCTACACCTTC.

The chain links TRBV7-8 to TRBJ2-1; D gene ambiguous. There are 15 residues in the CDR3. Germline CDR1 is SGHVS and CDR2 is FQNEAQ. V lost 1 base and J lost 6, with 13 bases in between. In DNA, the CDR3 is TGTGCCAGCAGCTTAGTCGGGTGGCAGTCCAATGAGCAGTTCTTC. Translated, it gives CASSLVGWQSNEQFF.

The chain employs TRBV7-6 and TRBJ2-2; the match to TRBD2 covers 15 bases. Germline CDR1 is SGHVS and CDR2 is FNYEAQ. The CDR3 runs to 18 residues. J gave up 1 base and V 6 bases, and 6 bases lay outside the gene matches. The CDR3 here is CASSSGLAGGQNTGELFF. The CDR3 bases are TGTGCCAGCAGTTCGGGACTAGCGGGAGGACAGAACACCGGGGAGCTGTTTTTT.

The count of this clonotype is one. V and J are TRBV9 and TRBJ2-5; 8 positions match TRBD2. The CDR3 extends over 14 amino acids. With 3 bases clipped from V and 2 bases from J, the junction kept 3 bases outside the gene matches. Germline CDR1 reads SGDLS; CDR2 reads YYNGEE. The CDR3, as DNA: TGTGCCAGCAGCGGAAGCGGGGGACAAGAGACCCAGTACTTC. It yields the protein CASSGSGGQETQYF.

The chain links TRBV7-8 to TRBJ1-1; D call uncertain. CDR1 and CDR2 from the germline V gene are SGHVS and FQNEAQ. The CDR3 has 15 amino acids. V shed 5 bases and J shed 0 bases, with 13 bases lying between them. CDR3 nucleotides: TGTGCCAGCAGCCCCGGGCCCGGAATGAACACTGAAGCTTTCTTT. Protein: CASSPGPGMNTEAFF.

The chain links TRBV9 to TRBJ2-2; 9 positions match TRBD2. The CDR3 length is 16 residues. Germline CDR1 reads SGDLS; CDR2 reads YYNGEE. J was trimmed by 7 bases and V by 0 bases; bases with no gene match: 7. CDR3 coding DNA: TGTGCCAGCAGCGTAGGAGGCGGGAGGGCCAACGGGGAGCTGTTTTTT. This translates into CASSVGGGRANGELFF.

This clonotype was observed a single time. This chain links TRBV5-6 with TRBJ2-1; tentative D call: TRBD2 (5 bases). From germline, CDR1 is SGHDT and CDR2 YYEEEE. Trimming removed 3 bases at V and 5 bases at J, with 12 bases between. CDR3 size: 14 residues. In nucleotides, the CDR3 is TGTGCCAGCAGCTGGAGGAGCGTCAACAATGAGCAGTTCTTC. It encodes CASSWRSVNNEQFF.

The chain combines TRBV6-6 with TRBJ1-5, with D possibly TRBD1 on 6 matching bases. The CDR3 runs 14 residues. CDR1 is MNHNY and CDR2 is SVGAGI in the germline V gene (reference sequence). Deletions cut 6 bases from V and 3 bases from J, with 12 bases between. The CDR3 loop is CASSWTVNNQPQHF. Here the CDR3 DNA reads TGTGCCAGCAGCTGGACAGTAAACAATCAGCCCCAGCATTTT.

CDR3 sequence: CASSPGGSETQYF. The CDR3 bases are TGTGCCAGCAGCCCGGGAGGGTCGGAGACCCAGTACTTC. The chain couples TRBV11-3 to TRBJ2-5; TRBD2 matches at 8 bases. Trimming took 5 bases from V and 5 from J; bases not matched to a gene: 4. This CDR3 spans 13 amino acids. Germline assignment: CDR1 SGHNT and CDR2 YENEEA.

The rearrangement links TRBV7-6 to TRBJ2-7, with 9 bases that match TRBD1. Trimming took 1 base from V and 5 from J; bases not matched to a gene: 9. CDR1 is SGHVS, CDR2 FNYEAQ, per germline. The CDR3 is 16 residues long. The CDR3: CASSLGPRDREDEQYF. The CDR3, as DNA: TGTGCCAGCAGCTTAGGTCCCCGGGACAGGGAGGACGAGCAGTACTTC.

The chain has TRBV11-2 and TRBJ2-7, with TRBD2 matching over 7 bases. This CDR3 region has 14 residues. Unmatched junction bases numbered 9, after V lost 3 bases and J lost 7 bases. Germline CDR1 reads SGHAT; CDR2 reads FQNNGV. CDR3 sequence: CASSFSGGSSEQYF. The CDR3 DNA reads TGTGCCAGCAGCTTCAGCGGCGGGAGCTCTGAGCAGTACTTC.

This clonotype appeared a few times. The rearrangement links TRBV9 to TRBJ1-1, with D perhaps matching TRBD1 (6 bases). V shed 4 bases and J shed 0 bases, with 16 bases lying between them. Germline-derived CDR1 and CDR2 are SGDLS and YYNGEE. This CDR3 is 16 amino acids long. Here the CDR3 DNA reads TGTGCCAGCAGCTCCCTCACGGGACACATGAACACTGAAGCTTTCTTT. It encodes CASSSLTGHMNTEAFF.

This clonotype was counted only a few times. CDR3 in amino acids: CASSPIKAGTGHNEQFF. DNA for the CDR3: TGTGCCAGCAGTCCCATCAAAGCGGGAACTGGCCACAATGAGCAGTTCTTC. The J gene is TRBJ2-1, the V gene TRBV6-2 or TRBV6-3, with 7 bases fitting TRBD2. V trimming: 5 bases; J trimming: 5 bases; junction bases outside the gene matches: 15. This CDR3 has 17 amino acids. Germline V CDR1 and CDR2: MNHEY, SVGEGT.

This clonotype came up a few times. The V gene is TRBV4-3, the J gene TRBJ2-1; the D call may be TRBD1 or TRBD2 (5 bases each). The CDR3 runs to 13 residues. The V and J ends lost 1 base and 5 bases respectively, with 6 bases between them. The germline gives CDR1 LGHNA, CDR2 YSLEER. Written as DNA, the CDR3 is TGCGCCAGCAGCCAAGGGGGGAACAATGAGCAGTTCTTC. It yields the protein CASSQGGNNEQFF.

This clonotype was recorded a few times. CDR3 amino acids: CSVGQGGTEAFF. The CDR3 bases are TGCAGCGTTGGCCAAGGGGGAACTGAAGCTTTCTTT. The chain links TRBV29-1 to TRBJ1-1, with D perhaps TRBD1 (6 bases). This CDR3 contains 12 residues. The V and J ends lost 4 bases and 5 bases respectively, with 11 bases between them. CDR1 is SQVTM, CDR2 ANQGSEA, per germline.

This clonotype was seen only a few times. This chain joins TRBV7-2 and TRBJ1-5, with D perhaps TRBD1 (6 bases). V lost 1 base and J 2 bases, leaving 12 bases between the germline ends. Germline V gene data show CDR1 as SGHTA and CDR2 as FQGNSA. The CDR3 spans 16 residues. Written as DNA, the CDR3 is TGTGCCAGCAGCTTAGGGGGGGCGAAAGGCAATCAGCCCCAGCATTTT. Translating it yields CASSLGGAKGNQPQHF.

CDR3: CSVVNMGQSYEQYF. CDR3 nucleotide sequence: TGCAGCGTGGTGAACATGGGACAGTCCTACGAGCAGTACTTC. The V call is TRBV29-1, the J call TRBJ2-7; 7 positions match TRBD1. V dropped 6 bases and J dropped 1; count of bases not matched to a gene: 9. The CDR3 has 14 amino acids. The germline V gene has CDR1 SQVTM and CDR2 ANQGSEA.

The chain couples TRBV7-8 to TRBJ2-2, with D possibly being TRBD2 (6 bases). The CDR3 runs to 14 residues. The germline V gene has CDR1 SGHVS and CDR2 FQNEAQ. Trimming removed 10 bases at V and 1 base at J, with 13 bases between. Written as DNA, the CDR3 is TGTGCCACCCCCCGGAGGGAGAACACCGGGGAGCTGTTTTTT. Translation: CATPRRENTGELFF.

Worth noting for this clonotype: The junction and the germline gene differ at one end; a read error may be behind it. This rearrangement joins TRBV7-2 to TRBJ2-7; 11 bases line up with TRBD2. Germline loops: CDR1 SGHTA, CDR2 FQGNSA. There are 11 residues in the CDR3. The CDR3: CASSISGRAHF. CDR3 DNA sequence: TGTGCCAGCAGCATTAGCGGGAGGGCCCACTTC.

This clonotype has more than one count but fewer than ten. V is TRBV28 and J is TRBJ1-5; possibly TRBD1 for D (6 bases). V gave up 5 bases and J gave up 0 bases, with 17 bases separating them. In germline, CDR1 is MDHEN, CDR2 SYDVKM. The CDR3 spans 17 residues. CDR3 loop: CASSPGTTGYSNQPQHF. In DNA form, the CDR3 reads TGTGCCAGCAGTCCTGGGACAACCGGTTATAGCAATCAGCCCCAGCATTTT.

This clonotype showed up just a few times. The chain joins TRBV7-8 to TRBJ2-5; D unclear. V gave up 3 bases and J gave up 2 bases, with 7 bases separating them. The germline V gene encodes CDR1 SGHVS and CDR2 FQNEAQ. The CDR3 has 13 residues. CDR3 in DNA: TGTGCCAGCAGCTTGAACACACAAGAGACCCAGTACTTC. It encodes CASSLNTQETQYF. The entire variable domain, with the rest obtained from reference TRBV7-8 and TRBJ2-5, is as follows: GAGVSQSPRYKVAKRGQDVALRCDPISGHVSLFWYQQALGQGPEFLTYFQNEAQLDKSGLPSDRFFAERPEGSVSTLKIQRTQQEDSAVYLCASSLNTQETQYFGPGTRLLVL.

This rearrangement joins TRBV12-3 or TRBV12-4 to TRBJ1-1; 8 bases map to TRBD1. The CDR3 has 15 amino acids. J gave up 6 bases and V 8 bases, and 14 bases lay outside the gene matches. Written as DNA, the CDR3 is TGTGCCAGCGGGGACAGGACGAAATGGAGGGCTGAAGCTTTCTTT. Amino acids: CASGDRTKWRAEAFF.

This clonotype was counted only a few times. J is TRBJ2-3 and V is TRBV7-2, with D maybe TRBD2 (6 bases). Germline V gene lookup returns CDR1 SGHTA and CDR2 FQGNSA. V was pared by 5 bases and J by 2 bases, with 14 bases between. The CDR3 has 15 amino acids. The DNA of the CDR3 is TGTGCCAGCAGCCAAGTCGGGGGAGTCACAGATACGCAGTATTTT. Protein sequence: CASSQVGGVTDTQYF.

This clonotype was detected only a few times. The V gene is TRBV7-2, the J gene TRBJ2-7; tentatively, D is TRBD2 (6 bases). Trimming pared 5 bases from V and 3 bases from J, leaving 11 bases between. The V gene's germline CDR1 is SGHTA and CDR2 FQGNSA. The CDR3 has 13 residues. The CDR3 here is CASSPGVGYEQYF. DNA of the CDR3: TGTGCCAGCAGCCCGGGGGTAGGCTACGAGCAGTACTTC.

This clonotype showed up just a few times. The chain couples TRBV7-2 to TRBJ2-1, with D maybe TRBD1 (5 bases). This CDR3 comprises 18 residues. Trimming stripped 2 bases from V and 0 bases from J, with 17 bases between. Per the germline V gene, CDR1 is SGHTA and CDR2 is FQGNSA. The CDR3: CASSLIGQGSSSYNEQFF. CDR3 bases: TGTGCCAGCAGCTTAATCGGGCAGGGTTCGAGCTCCTACAATGAGCAGTTCTTC.

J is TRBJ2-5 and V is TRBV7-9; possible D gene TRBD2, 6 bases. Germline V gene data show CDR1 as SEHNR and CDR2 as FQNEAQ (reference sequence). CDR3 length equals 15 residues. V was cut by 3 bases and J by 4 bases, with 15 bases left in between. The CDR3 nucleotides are TGTGCCAGCAGCTTCACGCGGGGCCCTATAGAGACCCAGTACTTC. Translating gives CASSFTRGPIETQYF. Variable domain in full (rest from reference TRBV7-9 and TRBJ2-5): DTGVSQNPRHKITKRGQNVTFRCDPISEHNRLYWYRQTLGQGPEFLTYFQNEAQLEKSRLLSDRFSAERPKGSFSTLEIQRTEQGDSAMYLCASSFTRGPIETQYFGPGTRLLVL.

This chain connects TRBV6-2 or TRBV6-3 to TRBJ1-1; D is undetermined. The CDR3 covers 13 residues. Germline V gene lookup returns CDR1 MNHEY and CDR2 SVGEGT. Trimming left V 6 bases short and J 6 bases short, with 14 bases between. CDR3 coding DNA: TGTGCCAGCAGAGAGGCCGTAAAGTCTGAAGCTTTCTTT. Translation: CASREAVKSEAFF.

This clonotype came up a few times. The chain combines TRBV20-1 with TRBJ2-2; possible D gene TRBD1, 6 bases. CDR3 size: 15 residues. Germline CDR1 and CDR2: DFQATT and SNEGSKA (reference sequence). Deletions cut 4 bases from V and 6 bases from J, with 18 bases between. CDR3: CSATGYSQGSGELFF. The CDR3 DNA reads TGCAGTGCTACGGGGTATTCGCAGGGGTCCGGGGAGCTGTTTTTT.

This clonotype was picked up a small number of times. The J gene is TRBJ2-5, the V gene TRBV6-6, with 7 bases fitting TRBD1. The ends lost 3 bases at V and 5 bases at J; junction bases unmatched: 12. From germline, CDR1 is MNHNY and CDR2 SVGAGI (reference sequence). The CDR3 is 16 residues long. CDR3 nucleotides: TGTGCCAGCAGTTATCGCCGGGACAGCGCCTCGGAGACCCAGTACTTC. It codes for CASSYRRDSASETQYF.